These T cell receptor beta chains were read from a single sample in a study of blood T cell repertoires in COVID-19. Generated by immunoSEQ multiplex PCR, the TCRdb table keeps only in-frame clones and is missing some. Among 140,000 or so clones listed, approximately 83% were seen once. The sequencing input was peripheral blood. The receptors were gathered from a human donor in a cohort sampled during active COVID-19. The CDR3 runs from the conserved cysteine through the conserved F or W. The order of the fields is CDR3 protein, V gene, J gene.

CDR3aa: CASSVGDRGNNEQFF
v_gene: TRBV9
j_gene: TRBJ2-1

CDR3aa: CASSWTSNNEQFF
v_gene: TRBV9
j_gene: TRBJ2-1

CDR3aa: CASSTDRGNSPLHF
v_gene: TRBV19
j_gene: TRBJ1-6

CDR3aa: CASSRQDTEAFF
v_gene: TRBV3-1/TRBV3-2
j_gene: TRBJ1-1

CDR3aa: CASSSGGRTDTQYF
v_gene: TRBV5-6
j_gene: TRBJ2-3

CDR3aa: CASSSVPAGAEAFF
v_gene: TRBV3-1/TRBV3-2
j_gene: TRBJ1-1

CDR3aa: CASSPGDRSYEQYF
v_gene: TRBV7-2
j_gene: TRBJ2-7

CDR3aa: CASSLVGSGSDHKYF
v_gene: TRBV11-2
j_gene: TRBJ2-7

CDR3aa: CASSEVPGRTDTQYF
v_gene: TRBV2
j_gene: TRBJ2-3

CDR3aa: CASTDGTANTEAFF
v_gene: TRBV6-5
j_gene: TRBJ1-1

CDR3aa: CASSLGVLNSPLHF
v_gene: TRBV18
j_gene: TRBJ1-6

CDR3aa: CASSPGQGLNEQYF
v_gene: TRBV5-1
j_gene: TRBJ2-7

CDR3aa: CASSLEGASNQPQHF
v_gene: TRBV4-1
j_gene: TRBJ1-5

CDR3aa: CASLGQGITEAFF
v_gene: TRBV12-5
j_gene: TRBJ1-1

CDR3aa: CASSPSTGAGNTIYF
v_gene: TRBV18
j_gene: TRBJ1-3

CDR3aa: CASRQAGTRNTEAFF
v_gene: TRBV11-2
j_gene: TRBJ1-1

CDR3aa: CASTRQYSGANVLTF
v_gene: TRBV10-2
j_gene: TRBJ2-6

CDR3aa: CASTGTGDGYTF
v_gene: TRBV18
j_gene: TRBJ1-2

CDR3aa: CASSLGEGFETQYF
v_gene: TRBV5-1
j_gene: TRBJ2-5

CDR3aa: CASSLTGTSLTDTQYF
v_gene: TRBV3-1/TRBV3-2
j_gene: TRBJ2-3

CDR3aa: CASSLAISAGRRGDTQYF
v_gene: TRBV5-6
j_gene: TRBJ2-3

CDR3aa: CASSEGEGLKLFF
v_gene: TRBV2
j_gene: TRBJ1-4

CDR3aa: CASSVRSGGRGNEQFF
v_gene: TRBV19
j_gene: TRBJ2-1